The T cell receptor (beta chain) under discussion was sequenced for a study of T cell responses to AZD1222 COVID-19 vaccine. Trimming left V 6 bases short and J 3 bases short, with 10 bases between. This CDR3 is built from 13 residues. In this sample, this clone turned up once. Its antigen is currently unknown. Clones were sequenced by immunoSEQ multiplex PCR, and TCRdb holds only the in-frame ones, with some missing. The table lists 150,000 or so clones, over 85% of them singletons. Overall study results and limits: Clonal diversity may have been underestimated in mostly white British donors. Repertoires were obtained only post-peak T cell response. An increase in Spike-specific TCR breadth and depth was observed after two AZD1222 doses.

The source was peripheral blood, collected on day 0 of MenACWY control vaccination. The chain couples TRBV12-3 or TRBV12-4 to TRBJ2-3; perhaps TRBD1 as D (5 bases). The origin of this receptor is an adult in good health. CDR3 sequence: CASRGRLTDTQYF. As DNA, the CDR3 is TGTGCCAGCAGGGGGCGGCTAACAGATACGCAGTATTTT.